The clone carrying this T cell receptor beta chain was recorded only once. Its antigen is not known. V was pared by 3 bases and J by 7 bases, with 7 bases of the junction left unmatched. The CDR3 runs to 15 residues. In germline, CDR1 is SGHRS, CDR2 YFSETQ. Repertoires were generated with immunoSEQ multiplex PCR, while TCRdb's copy carries only in-frame clones and drops some. The table shows approximately 12,000 clones, with approximately 87% occurring only once. This specimen comes from a study of chemoradiotherapy in HPV16-positive cancers. Study at large: Candidate HPV-specific clones and shared TCR motifs came from a couple of HPV16-positive patients. Findings of the study overall: The functional HPV-specific definition rests on just a couple of HPV16-positive patients. Better recurrence-free survival went with HPV-responsive T-cell expansion in HPV16-positive patients.

This TCR was recovered from a human donor with HPV-associated anogenital cancer. The chain has TRBV5-1 and TRBJ1-2; TRBD1 agrees at 12 bases. This specimen was blood, taken from a patient who underwent chemoradiotherapy. CDR3 sequence reads: CASSSGGTGGRGYTF. In DNA, the CDR3 is TGCGCCAGCAGCTCCGGCGGGACAGGGGGCCGTGGCTACACCTTC. Using reference TRBV5-1 and TRBJ1-2 for the parts outside the CDR3, the full variable domain is KAGVTQTPRYLIKTRGQQVTLSCSPISGHRSVSWYQQTPGQGLQFLFEYFSETQRNKGNFPGRFSGRQFSNSRSEMNVSTLELGDSALYLCASSSGGTGGRGYTFGSGTRLTVV.